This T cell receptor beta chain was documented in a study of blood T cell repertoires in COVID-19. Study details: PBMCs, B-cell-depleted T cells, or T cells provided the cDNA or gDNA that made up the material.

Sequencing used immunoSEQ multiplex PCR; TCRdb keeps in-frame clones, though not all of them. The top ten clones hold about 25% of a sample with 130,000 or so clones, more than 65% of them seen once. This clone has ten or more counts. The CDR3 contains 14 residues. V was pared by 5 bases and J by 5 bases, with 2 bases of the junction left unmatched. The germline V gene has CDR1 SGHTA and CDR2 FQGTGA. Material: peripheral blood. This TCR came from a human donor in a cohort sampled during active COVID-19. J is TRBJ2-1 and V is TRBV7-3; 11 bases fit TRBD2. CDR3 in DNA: TGTGCCAGCAGCACGGGACTAGCGGACAATGAGCAGTTCTTC. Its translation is CASSTGLADNEQFF.